The text below deals with one T cell receptor (beta chain). Its antigen is as yet unknown. This entry belongs to a study of T-cell reconstitution after alpha-beta-depleted transplantation in children. The study, taken as a whole, reports: T-cell numbers and diversity one year post-transplant derived largely from freshly generated T cells. Certain patients had high TCRbeta diversity at day 60, and it came from recipient T cells and thymic progenitors that survived. Expanded graft clones numbering several hundred reportedly gave rise to alpha-beta T cells about two months after transplant.

Preparing the TCRbeta library involved the use of unique molecular identifiers. TCRdb reprocessed the PCR reads with MiXCR, giving one entry per CDR3 protein. This repertoire shows about 340,000 distinct CDR3 sequences, 16% found once; its top ten account for just over 40%. In germline, CDR1 is DFQATT, CDR2 SNEGSKA (reference sequence). The CDR3 runs to 14 residues. The V gene lost 0 bases and the J gene lost 0 bases, with 9 bases spanning the gap. The TCR originated in a male patient under 10 years old who had a stem cell transplant for acute lymphoblastic leukemia, so the T cells may come from the graft donor. The V and J genes are TRBV20-1 and TRBJ2-7; TRBD2 might be the D (5 bases). Sequenced material: PBMCs, mostly from graft donor cells, taken 360 days after TCRalphabeta/CD19-depleted stem cell transplant. CDR3 sequence reads: CSARDITSSYEQYF. For the CDR3, the DNA is TGCAGTGCTAGAGATATTACTAGCTCCTACGAGCAGTACTTC.